The rows below give T cell receptor beta chains drawn from one sample of a study of graft-versus-host responses after intestinal transplantation. Clones were sequenced by immunoSEQ multiplex PCR, and TCRdb holds only the in-frame ones, with some missing. Altogether approximately 11,000 clones are present, approximately 93% being singletons, with the ten largest covering approximately 20%. Source: PBMCs, taken roughly 110 days after intestinal transplant. These receptors originate from a human patient who received an intestinal transplant, so some T cells may come from the graft donor. CDR3s include the opening cysteine and the closing phenylalanine or tryptophan. A D gene is named only where the DNA matches it firmly. Rows may omit the clone size; those that give it use once, few, many or a size class.

TRBD1 TRBJ2-7 TRBV25-1 . TGTGCCAGCAGTGAATATGGGACAGGGGCCCAGGATGTCTACGAGCAGTACTTC CASSEYGTGAQDVYEQYF
. TRBJ2-5 TRBV9 . TGTGCCAGCAGCGTAGACGGTTTTCGAGAGACCCAGTACTTC CASSVDGFRETQYF
. TRBJ1-5 TRBV4-1 . TGCGCCAGCAGCCAAGATGTTGCAGGGGTGCGTCAGCCCCAGCATTTT CASSQDVAGVRQPQHF
. TRBJ2-6 TRBV11-2 . TGTGCCAGCAGCCCCCACCCTGGGGCCAACGTCCTGACTTTC CASSPHPGANVLTF
. TRBJ2-7 TRBV11-2 once TGTGCCAGCAGCTTAGGAGAAGGTTTACACGAGCAGTACTTC CASSLGEGLHEQYF
TRBD1 TRBJ1-4 TRBV5-1 . TGCGCCAGCGGCTTGGATCTGGGACAGGGCTACGAAAAACTGTTTTTT CASGLDLGQGYEKLFF
TRBD1 TRBJ1-4 TRBV27 . TGTGCCAGCAGTCCCACAGGGGACACTAATGAAAAACTGTTTTTT CASSPTGDTNEKLFF
. TRBJ1-2 TRBV6-6 . TGTGCCAGCAGGCCGGGACTCGCATATGGCTACACCTTC CASRPGLAYGYTF
TRBD2 TRBJ2-2 TRBV27 . TGTGCCAGCAGGACACACAATCTGGCGGGAGGAAACACCGGGGAGCTGTTTTTT CASRTHNLAGGNTGELFF
. TRBJ2-7 TRBV15 . TGTGCCACCAGCAGAGAGTTACAGACCTACGAGCAGTACTTC CATSRELQTYEQYF
TRBD2 TRBJ2-7 TRBV30 . TGTGCCTGGAGTGTACGCCGGGGGGGTAACTACGAGCAGTACTTC CAWSVRRGGNYEQYF
TRBD1 TRBJ1-2 TRBV6-5 . TGTGCCAGCAGTGAAGGGGGACAGGTTGATGGCTACACCTTC CASSEGGQVDGYTF
. TRBJ2-7 TRBV19 once TGTGCCAGTAGTATGGGGCAGGGACCTTCCTACGAGCAGTACTTC CASSMGQGPSYEQYF
. TRBJ2-3 TRBV27 . TGTGCCAGCAGTTTCCGCAGGGGTTCAGATACGCAGTATTTT CASSFRRGSDTQYF
. TRBJ1-1 TRBV15 . TGTGCCACTAGGGGAGGGGACACTGAAGCTTTCTTT CATRGGDTEAFF
. TRBJ2-1 TRBV9 . TGTGCCAGCAGCCCCCGGACTGATTACAATGAGCAGTTCTTC CASSPRTDYNEQFF
. TRBJ2-5 TRBV15 . TGTGCCACCAATCCCAACAGGGGAGGAGAGACCCAGTACTTC CATNPNRGGETQYF
. TRBJ2-2 TRBV6-9 . TGTGCCAGCAGTGTAGAGTCCGGGGAGCTGTTTTTT CASSVESGELFF
TRBD1 TRBJ1-2 TRBV5-6 . TGTGCCAGCAGCTTGGGAGACAGGGATCCGTATGGCTACACCTTC CASSLGDRDPYGYTF
. TRBJ2-7 TRBV28 once TGTGCCAGCAGTTTGGAGCTCTACGAGCAGTACTTC CASSLELYEQYF
TRBD1 TRBJ2-7 TRBV5-1 . TGCGCCAGCAGCTTGGAGGGACAGGCTGTCTACGAGCAGTACTTC CASSLEGQAVYEQYF
. TRBJ1-2 TRBV27 . TGTGCCAGCAGTCCTTCTCTTCCCGGGACGGCTGATGGCTACACCTTC CASSPSLPGTADGYTF
TRBD1 TRBJ1-5 TRBV6-6 . TGTGCCAGCAGTTACCCGGACAGGGCAAATCAGCCCCAGCATTTT CASSYPDRANQPQHF
TRBD2 TRBJ2-3 TRBV6-4 . TGTGCCAGTCATGGGACTAGCGACTCCACAGATACGCAGTATTTT CASHGTSDSTDTQYF
. TRBJ2-7 TRBV27 . TGTGCCAGCAGTCCCCAAGGGAGTCGCGAGCAGTACTTC CASSPQGSREQYF
TRBD1 TRBJ2-7 TRBV27 . TGTGCCAGCAGTCCCGGGACAGGGGGCTACGAGCAGTACTTC CASSPGTGGYEQYF
TRBD2 TRBJ2-3 TRBV6-5 . TGTGCCAGCAGTCAAAGACTAGCGGGAGACGATACGCAGTATTTT CASSQRLAGDDTQYF
TRBD1 TRBJ1-1 TRBV9 . TGTGCCAGCAGCGTCTCGGCCGGGACAGGGGAGAACACTGAAGCTTTCTTT CASSVSAGTGENTEAFF
. TRBJ2-7 TRBV5-6 . TGTGCCAGCAGCTTGGTGTTACAAGGCCCTTCCTACGAGCAGTACTTC CASSLVLQGPSYEQYF
TRBD1 TRBJ1-4 TRBV6-1 . TGTGCCAGCAGTTGGGTGGGACAGTCGGGGGAAAAACTGTTTTTT CASSWVGQSGEKLFF
TRBD1 TRBJ2-1 TRBV2 . TGTGCCAGCAGTGGATGGACAGGAACCCGTTCTTACAATGAGCAGTTCTTC CASSGWTGTRSYNEQFF
TRBD2 TRBJ2-1 TRBV5-4 . TGTGCCAGCAACCACGGACTAGCCGATGAGCAGTTCTTC CASNHGLADEQFF
. TRBJ2-7 TRBV27 once TGTGCCAGCAGTTTATCCCCGGCCTTGGAGGAGCAGTACTTC CASSLSPALEEQYF
. TRBJ2-2 TRBV4-1 . TGCGCCAGCAGCCAAGCGGGAGCGAACACCGGGGAGCTGTTTTTT CASSQAGANTGELFF
TRBD1 TRBJ2-1 TRBV27 . TGTGCCAGCAGTTTATACAGGGGGTACAATGAGCAGTTCTTC CASSLYRGYNEQFF
. TRBJ2-1 TRBV5-1 . TGCGCCAGCAGCCCCGGATTAAGGCGGGACGTGGGCTACAATGAGCAGTTCTTC CASSPGLRRDVGYNEQFF
. TRBJ1-1 TRBV28 . TGTGCCAGCAGTTTGGCGGACGTTATCTACCCGAACACTGAAGCTTTCTTT CASSLADVIYPNTEAFF